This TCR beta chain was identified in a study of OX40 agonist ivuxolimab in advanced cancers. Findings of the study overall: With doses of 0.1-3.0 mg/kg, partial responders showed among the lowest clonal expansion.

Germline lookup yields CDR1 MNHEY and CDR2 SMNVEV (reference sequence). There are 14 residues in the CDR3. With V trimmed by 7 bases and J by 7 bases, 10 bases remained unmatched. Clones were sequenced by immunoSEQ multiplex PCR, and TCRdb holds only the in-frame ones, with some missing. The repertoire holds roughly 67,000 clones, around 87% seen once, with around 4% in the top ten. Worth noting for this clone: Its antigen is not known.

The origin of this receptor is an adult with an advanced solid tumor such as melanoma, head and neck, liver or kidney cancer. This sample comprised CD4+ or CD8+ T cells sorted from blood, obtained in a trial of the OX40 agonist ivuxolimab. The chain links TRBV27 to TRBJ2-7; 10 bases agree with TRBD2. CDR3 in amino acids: CASTELAGLGEQYF. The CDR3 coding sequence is TGTGCCAGCACCGAACTAGCGGGGTTGGGTGAGCAGTACTTC.